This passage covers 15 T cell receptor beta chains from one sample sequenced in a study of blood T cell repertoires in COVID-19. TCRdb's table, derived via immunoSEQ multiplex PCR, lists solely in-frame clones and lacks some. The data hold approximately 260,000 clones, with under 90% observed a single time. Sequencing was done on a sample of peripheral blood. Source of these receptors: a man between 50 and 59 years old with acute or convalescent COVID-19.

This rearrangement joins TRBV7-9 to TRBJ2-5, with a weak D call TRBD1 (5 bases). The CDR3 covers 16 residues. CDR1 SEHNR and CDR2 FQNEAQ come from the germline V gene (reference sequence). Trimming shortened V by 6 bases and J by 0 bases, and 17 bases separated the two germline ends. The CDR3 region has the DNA TGTGCCAGCAGTTACCAAGGGGAAGGGGACCAAGAGACCCAGTACTTC. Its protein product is CASSYQGEGDQETQYF.

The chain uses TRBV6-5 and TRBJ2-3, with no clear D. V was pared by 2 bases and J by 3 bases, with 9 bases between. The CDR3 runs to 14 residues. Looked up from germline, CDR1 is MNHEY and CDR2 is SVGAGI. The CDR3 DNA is TGTGCCAGCAGTTACGCCCACAGAACAGATACGCAGTATTTT. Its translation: CASSYAHRTDTQYF.

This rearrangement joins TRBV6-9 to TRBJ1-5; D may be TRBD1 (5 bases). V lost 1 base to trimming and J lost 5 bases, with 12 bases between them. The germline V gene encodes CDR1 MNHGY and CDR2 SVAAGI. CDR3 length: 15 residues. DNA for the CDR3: TGTGCCAGCAGTTATTGTACCGGCAGGGATCAGCCCCAGCATTTT. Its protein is CASSYCTGRDQPQHF.

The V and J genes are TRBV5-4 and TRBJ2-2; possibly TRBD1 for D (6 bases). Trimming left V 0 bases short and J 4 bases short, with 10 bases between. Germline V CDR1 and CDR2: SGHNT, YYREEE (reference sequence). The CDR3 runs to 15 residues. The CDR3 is CASSLVQGSTGELFF. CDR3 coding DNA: TGTGCCAGCAGCTTGGTACAGGGTAGCACCGGGGAGCTGTTTTTT.

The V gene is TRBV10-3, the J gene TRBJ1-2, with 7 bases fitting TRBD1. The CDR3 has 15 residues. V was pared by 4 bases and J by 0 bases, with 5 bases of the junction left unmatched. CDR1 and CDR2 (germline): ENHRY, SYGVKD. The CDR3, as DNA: TGTGCCATCAGTGGGACAGGAGAAGCTAACTATGGCTACACCTTC. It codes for CAISGTGEANYGYTF.

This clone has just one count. CDR3 in DNA: TGCGCCAGCAGCTTTAACGCCGGGACAGGGACCTACGAGCAGTACTTC. Protein: CASSFNAGTGTYEQYF. This chain connects TRBV5-1 to TRBJ2-7; TRBD1 matches at 9 bases. CDR1 and CDR2 from the germline V gene are SGHRS and YFSETQ. CDR3 length: 16 amino acids. With V trimmed by 2 bases and J by 2 bases, 8 bases remained unmatched.

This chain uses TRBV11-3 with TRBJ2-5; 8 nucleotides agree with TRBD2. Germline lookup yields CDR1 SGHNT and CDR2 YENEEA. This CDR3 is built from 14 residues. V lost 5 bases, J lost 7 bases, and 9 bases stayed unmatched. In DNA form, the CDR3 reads TGTGCCAGCAGCCGTTACGGGGGGGGCGGGACCCAGTACTTC. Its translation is CASSRYGGGGTQYF.

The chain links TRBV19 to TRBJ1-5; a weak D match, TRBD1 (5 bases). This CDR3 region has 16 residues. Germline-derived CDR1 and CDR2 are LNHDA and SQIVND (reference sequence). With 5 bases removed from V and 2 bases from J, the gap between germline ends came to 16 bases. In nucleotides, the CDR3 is TGTGCCAGTAGTGCCCGCCTAGGGGTCGGCAATCAGCCCCAGCATTTT. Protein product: CASSARLGVGNQPQHF.

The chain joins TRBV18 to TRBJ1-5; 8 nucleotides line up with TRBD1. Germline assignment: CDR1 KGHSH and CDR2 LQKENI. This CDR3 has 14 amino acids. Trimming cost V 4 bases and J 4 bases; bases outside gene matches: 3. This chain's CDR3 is CASSRTGGNQPQHF. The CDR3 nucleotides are TGTGCCAGCTCACGTACAGGGGGGAATCAGCCCCAGCATTTT.

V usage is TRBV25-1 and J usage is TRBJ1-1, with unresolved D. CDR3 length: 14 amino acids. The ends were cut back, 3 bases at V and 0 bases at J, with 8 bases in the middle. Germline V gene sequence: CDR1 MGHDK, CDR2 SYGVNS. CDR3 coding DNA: TGTGCCAGCAGTGACCCCCAGATGAACACTGAAGCTTTCTTT. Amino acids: CASSDPQMNTEAFF.

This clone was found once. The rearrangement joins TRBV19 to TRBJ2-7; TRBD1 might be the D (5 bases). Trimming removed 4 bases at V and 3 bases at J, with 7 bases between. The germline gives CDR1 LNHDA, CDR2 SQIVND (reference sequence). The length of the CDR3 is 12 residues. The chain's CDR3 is CASSKDSYEQYF. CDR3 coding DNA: TGTGCCAGTAGTAAAGACAGCTACGAGCAGTACTTC.

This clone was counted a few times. CDR3: CASSSRVGNGYTF. The CDR3 DNA follows: TGTGCCAGCAGCTCCAGGGTAGGCAATGGCTACACCTTC. The chain is built from TRBV9 and TRBJ1-2; D is possibly TRBD1 (5 bases). The CDR3 contains 13 residues. CDR1 is SGDLS, CDR2 YYNGEE, per germline. The V end was cut by 4 bases, the J end by 6 bases, with 13 bases between.

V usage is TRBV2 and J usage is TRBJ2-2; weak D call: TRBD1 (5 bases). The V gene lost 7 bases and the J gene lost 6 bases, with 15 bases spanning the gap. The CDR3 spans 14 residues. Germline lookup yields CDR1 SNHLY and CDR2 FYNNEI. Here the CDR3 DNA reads TGTGCCAGCACAACCAGGGCGCGGTCCGGGGAGCTGTTTTTT. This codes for CASTTRARSGELFF.

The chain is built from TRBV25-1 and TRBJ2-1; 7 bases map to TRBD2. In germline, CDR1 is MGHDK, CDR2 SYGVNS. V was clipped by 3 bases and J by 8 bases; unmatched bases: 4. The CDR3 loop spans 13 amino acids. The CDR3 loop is CASSDFGGDEQFF. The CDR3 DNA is TGTGCCAGCAGTGATTTTGGGGGGGATGAGCAGTTCTTC.

CDR3 in amino acids: CASTRNRDPTGELFF. CDR3 bases: TGTGCCAGCACCCGGAACAGGGACCCCACCGGGGAGCTGTTTTTT. The rearrangement uses TRBV16 and TRBJ2-2, with D maybe TRBD1 (6 bases). Germline loops: CDR1 KGHSY, CDR2 FQNENV. The CDR3 covers 15 residues. Trimming removed 7 bases at V and 4 bases at J, with 16 bases between.